This T cell receptor beta chain was sequenced during a study of CD8 T cells in ankylosing spondylitis. TCRdb recomputed calls from the 5' RACE reads with MiXCR, one row per CDR3 protein. The sample holds 750,000 to 850,000 distinct CDR3 sequences, about an eighth seen once. On this clonotype itself: Its specificity is not known.

Study-level results: Within peripheral blood, clones linked to disease were CD8+ and relatively rare. Disease-associated clones were reportedly significantly overrepresented in matched ankylosing spondylitis synovial fluid. Made up of 7 to 9 highly homologous variants, a TCR beta motif appeared characteristic of ankylosing spondylitis blood.

Germline CDR1 and CDR2: SGHTA and FQGNSA. Trimming removed 3 bases from V and 8 bases from J, with 16 bases in between. The CDR3 runs to 15 residues. Sequences were obtained from blood, either unsorted or a sorted T cell fraction (not recorded which). The chain has TRBV7-2 and TRBJ2-2; D not certain. The origin of this receptor is a male donor with ankylosing spondylitis. The CDR3 nucleotides read TGTGCCAGCAGCTTGGGGTGGTTACAAAAGGGGGAGCTGTTTTTT. It codes for CASSLGWLQKGELFF. Filled out from reference TRBV7-2 and TRBJ2-2, the complete variable domain reads GAGVSQSPSNKVTEKGKDVELRCDPISGHTALYWYRQSLGQGLEFLIYFQGNSAPDKSGLPSDRFSAERTGGSVSTLTIQRTQQEDSAVYLCASSLGWLQKGELFFGEGSRLTVL.